This TCR beta chain was recovered during a study of blood T cells in healthy people across ages. Combining a sample-barcoded 5' primer with a J-beta primer mix, a second PCR ran for about 7 to 11 cycles. Each cDNA was tagged by a template-switch adaptor containing 12 random nucleotides. MiXCR was run by TCRdb on the 5' RACE reads, yielding one entry per CDR3 protein. The sample consists of some 860,000 distinct CDR3 sequences, around 50% of them appearing once. The study recruited healthy Caucasian donors from Russia who were aged about 6 to 90. As regards this clonotype: The antigen remains unidentified.

General study points: The long-lived group displayed more naive CD4+ cells, plus higher diversity, than the aged donors did.

V was shortened by 6 bases and J by 2 bases, with 12 bases between the two germline ends. The CDR3 sequence is 13 residues long. Per the germline V gene, CDR1 is DFQATT and CDR2 is SNEGSKA (reference sequence). The chain is built from TRBV20-1 and TRBJ2-3; a possible D gene is TRBD2 (6 bases). The source is a man between 35 and 55 years old in good health. Sequencing was performed on blood. The CDR3 loop reads CSAELALTDTQYF. The CDR3 DNA reads TGCAGTGCCGAACTAGCCCTCACAGATACGCAGTATTTT.